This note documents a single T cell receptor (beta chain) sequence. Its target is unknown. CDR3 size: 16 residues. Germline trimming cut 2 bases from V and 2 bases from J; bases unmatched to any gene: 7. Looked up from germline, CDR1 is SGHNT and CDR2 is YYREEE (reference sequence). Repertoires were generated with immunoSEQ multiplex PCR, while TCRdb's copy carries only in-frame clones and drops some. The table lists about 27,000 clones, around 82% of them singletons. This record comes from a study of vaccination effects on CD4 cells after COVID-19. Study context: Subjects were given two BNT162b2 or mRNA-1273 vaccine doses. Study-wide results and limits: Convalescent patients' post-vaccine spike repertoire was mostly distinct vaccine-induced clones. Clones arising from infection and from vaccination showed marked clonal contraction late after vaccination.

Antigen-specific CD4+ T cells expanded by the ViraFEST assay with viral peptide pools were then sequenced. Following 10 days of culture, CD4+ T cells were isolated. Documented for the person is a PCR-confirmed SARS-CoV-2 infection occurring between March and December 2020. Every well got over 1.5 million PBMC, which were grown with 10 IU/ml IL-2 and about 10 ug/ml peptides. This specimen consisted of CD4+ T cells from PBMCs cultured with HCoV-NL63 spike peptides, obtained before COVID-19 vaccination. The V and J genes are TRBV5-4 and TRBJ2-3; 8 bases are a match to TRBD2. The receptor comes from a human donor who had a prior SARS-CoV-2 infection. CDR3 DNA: TGTGCCAGCAGCTTATGGGCGGGGGGCGCCACAGATACGCAGTATTTT. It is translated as CASSLWAGGATDTQYF.